The 10 T cell receptor beta chains below all came from one sample that was sequenced in a study of cytomegalovirus exposure and HLA in healthy donors. This PCR relied on a set of 60 Vbeta primers and 13 Jbeta primers. Here immunoSEQ multiplex PCR was the method, and the copy in TCRdb shows in-frame clones only, minus some. The profile shows approximately 140,000 clones, about four fifths of them singletons. Sequenced input: PBMCs. All receptors derive from a woman in her thirties or forties in good health and CMV-seronegative.

This chain uses TRBV11-2 with TRBJ1-3; D is unresolved. CDR3 size: 15 residues. Germline CDR1 is SGHAT and CDR2 is FQNNGV. With 0 bases removed from V and 0 bases from J, the gap between germline ends came to 6 bases. Here the CDR3 reads CASSLDPGSGNTIYF. The CDR3 coding sequence is TGTGCCAGCAGCTTAGACCCAGGCTCTGGAAACACCATATATTTT.

The chain is built from TRBV7-9 and TRBJ2-5, with 10 nucleotides matching TRBD2. V shed 0 bases, J shed 5 bases, and the junction held 6 bases outside the gene matches. The germline gives CDR1 SEHNR, CDR2 FQNEAQ (reference sequence). The CDR3 consists of 16 residues. Here the CDR3 reads CASSLAASGSGETQYF. In nucleotides, the CDR3 is TGTGCCAGCAGCTTAGCCGCTAGCGGGAGCGGTGAGACCCAGTACTTC.

The chain uses TRBV21-1 and TRBJ1-1; TRBD1 is taken as the D call from the table, unchecked against the DNA. TRBV21-1 is deemed a pseudogene. The CDR3 covers 16 residues. CDR3 nucleotides: TGTGCCAGCAGCAAAGCCGATTTTAACAGGGGCCCTGAAGCTTTCTTT. Translation gives CASSKADFNRGPEAFF.

The rearrangement joins TRBV7-2 to TRBJ2-1; 9 bases match TRBD1. This CDR3 contains 16 residues. V gave up 5 bases and J gave up 6 bases; unmatched junction bases: 11. Germline V gene lookup returns CDR1 SGHTA and CDR2 FQGNSA. CDR3 residues: CASSPFDRGSSNEQFF. CDR3 DNA sequence: TGTGCCAGCAGCCCGTTCGACAGGGGGTCAAGCAATGAGCAGTTCTTC.

This clone occurred a few times. This chain uses TRBV7-9 with TRBJ2-7; TRBD1 matches 7 bases. The V segment lost 1 base and the J segment 3 bases; nucleotides outside the gene matches: 15. The CDR3 runs to 18 residues. The germline CDR1 and CDR2 sequences are SEHNR and FQNEAQ (reference sequence). The CDR3 sequence: CASSLEGLQGQADYEQYF. As DNA, the CDR3 is TGTGCCAGCAGCTTAGAGGGGCTACAGGGGCAGGCTGACTACGAGCAGTACTTC.

The chain is built from TRBV4-1 and TRBJ2-7, with a possible D match to TRBD1 (6 bases). Per germline, CDR1 MGHRA and CDR2 YSYEKL. V lost 5 bases and J lost 3, with 11 bases in between. The CDR3 extends over 13 amino acids. The DNA of the CDR3 is TGCGCCAGCAGCTACGGACAGATCTACGAGCAGTACTTC. It codes for CASSYGQIYEQYF.

This clone was seen only a few times. J is TRBJ1-4 and V is TRBV5-1; D might be TRBD1 (5 bases). The germline V and J ends were trimmed by 1 base and 3 bases, with 10 bases remaining between them. The CDR3 length is 15 residues. Germline lookup yields CDR1 SGHRS and CDR2 YFSETQ. For the CDR3, the DNA is TGCGCCAGCAGCTTGTCCAGGGCTCCTAATGAAAAACTGTTTTTT. The encoded protein is CASSLSRAPNEKLFF.

The chain combines TRBV4-1 with TRBJ1-2, with TRBD1 identical over 10 bases. CDR3 length equals 15 residues. The V gene end was trimmed by 2 bases and the J gene end by 6 bases; junction bases not matched to a gene: 6. CDR1 is MGHRA and CDR2 is YSYEKL in the germline V gene. CDR3 DNA: TGCGCCAGCAGCCAAAGATCGGGACAGGGGAATGGCTACACCTTC. The encoded protein is CASSQRSGQGNGYTF.

This rearrangement joins TRBV7-9 to TRBJ2-5; 8 nucleotides match TRBD1. The junction had 6 bases not matched to a gene; V was cut back by 5 bases and J by 4 bases. The CDR3 extends over 14 amino acids. CDR1 SEHNR and CDR2 FQNEAQ come from the germline V gene (reference sequence). CDR3 sequence reads: CASSPHGQGETQYF. CDR3 DNA sequence: TGTGCCAGCAGCCCCCATGGACAGGGAGAGACCCAGTACTTC. The entire variable domain, with the rest obtained from reference TRBV7-9 and TRBJ2-5, is as follows: DTGVSQNPRHKITKRGQNVTFRCDPISEHNRLYWYRQTLGQGPEFLTYFQNEAQLEKSRLLSDRFSAERPKGSFSTLEIQRTEQGDSAMYLCASSPHGQGETQYFGPGTRLLVL.

The rearrangement joins TRBV28 to TRBJ2-3, with D tentatively TRBD1 (6 bases). The germline V gene has CDR1 MDHEN and CDR2 SYDVKM. Deletions cut 3 bases from V and 1 base from J, with 17 bases between. The CDR3 consists of 17 residues. The CDR3, as DNA: TGTGCCAGCAGTTTCTCAAAGGGGGACATTCGCACAGATACGCAGTATTTT. Its protein is CASSFSKGDIRTDTQYF.